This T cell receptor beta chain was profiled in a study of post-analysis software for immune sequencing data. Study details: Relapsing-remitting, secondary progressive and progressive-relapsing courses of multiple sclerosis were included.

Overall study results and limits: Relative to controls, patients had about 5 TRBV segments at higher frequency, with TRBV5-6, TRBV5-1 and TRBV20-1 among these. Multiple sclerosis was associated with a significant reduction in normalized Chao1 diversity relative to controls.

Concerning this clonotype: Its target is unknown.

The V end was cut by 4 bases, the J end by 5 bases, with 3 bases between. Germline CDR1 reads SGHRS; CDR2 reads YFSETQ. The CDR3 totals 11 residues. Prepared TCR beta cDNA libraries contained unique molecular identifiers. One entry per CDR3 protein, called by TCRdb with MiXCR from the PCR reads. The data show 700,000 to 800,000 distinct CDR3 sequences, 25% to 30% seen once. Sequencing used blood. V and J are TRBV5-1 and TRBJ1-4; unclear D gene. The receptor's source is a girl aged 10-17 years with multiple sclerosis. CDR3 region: CASSDNEKLFF. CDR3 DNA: TGCGCCAGCAGCGACAATGAAAAACTGTTTTTT.